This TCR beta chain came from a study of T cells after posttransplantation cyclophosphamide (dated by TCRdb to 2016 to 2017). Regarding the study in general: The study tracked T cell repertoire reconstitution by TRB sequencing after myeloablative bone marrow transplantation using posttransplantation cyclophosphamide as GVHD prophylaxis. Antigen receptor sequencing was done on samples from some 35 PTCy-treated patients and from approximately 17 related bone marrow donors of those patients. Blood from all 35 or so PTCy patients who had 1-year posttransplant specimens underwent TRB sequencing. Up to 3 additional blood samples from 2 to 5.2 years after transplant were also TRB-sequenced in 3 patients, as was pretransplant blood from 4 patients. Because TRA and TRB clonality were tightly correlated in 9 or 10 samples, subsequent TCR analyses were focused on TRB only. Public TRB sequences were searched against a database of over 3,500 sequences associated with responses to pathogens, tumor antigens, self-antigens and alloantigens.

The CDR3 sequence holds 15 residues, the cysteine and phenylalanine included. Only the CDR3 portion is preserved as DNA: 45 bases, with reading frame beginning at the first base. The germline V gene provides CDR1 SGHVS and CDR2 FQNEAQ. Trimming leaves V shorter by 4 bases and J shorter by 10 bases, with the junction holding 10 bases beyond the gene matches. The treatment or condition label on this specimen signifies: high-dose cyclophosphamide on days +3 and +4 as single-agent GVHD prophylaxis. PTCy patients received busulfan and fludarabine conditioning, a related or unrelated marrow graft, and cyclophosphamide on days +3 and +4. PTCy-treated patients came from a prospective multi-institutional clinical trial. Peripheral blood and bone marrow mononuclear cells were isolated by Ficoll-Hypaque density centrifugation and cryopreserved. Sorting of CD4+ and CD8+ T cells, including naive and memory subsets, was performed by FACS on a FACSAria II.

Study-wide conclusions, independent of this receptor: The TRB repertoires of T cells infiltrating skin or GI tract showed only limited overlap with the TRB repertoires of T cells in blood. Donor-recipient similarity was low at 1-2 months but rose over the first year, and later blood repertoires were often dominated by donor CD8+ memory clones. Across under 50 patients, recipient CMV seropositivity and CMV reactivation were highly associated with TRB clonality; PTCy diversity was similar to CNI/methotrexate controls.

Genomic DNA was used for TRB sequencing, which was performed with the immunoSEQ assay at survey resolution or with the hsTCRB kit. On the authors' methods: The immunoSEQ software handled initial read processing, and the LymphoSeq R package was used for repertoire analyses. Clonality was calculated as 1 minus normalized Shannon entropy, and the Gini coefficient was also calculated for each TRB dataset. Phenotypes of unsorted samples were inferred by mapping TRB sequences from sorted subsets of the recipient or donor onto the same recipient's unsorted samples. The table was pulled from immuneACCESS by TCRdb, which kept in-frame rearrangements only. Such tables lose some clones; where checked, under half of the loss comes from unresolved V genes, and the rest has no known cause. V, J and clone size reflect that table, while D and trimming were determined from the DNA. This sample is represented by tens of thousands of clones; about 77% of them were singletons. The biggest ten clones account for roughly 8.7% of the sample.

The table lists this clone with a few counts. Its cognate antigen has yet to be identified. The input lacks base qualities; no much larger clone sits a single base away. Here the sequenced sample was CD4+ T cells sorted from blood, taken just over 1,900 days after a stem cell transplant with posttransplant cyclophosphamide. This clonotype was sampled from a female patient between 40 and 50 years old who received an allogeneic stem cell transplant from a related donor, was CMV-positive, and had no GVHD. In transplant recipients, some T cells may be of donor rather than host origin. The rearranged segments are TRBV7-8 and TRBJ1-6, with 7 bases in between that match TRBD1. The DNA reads TGTGCCAGCAGCTCAACGGGGACAGCCAACTCACCCCTCCACTTT. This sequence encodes CASSSTGTANSPLHF. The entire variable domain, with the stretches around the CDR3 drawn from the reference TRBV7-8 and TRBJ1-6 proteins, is GAGVSQSPRYKVAKRGQDVALRCDPISGHVSLFWYQQALGQGPEFLTYFQNEAQLDKSGLPSDRFFAERPEGSVSTLKIQRTQQEDSAVYLCASSSTGTANSPLHFGNGTRLTVT.